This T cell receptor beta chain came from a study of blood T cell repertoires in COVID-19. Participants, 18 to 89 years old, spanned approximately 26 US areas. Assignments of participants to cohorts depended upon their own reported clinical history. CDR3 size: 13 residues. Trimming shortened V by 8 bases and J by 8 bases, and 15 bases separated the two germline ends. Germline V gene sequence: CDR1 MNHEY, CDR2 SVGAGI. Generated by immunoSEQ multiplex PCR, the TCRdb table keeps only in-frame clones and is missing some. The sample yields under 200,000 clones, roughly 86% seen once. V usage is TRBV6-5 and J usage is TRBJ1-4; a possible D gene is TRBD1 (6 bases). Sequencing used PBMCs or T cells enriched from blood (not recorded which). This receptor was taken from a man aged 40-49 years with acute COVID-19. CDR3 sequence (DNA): TGTGCCAGCGGGCTTACAGGGCCCGAAAAACTGTTTTTT. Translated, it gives CASGLTGPEKLFF.